These T cell receptor beta chains were read from a single sample in a study of blood T cell repertoires in COVID-19. The method was immunoSEQ multiplex PCR; TCRdb's version includes in-frame clones alone and lacks a portion of them. Here the sample spans nearly 250,000 clones, about 82% being singletons. Sequencing used peripheral blood. The receptor source for this set is a woman of 80 years or more with COVID-19, enrolled during active disease. Each CDR3 is given with its conserved first and last residue. Fields, in order: V gene, D gene, clone size, J gene, CDR3 protein, CDR3 DNA. The D gene is left open where the match is weak. Clone size is given for some rows only: seen once, a few or many times, or a class if the clone is expanded.

v_gene: TRBV28; d_gene: -; abundance: few; j_gene: TRBJ1-4; CDR3aa: CASSLGGGYEKLFF; CDR3nt: TGTGCCAGCAGTTTAGGGGGCGGTTACGAAAAACTGTTTTTT
v_gene: TRBV13; d_gene: TRBD1; abundance: -; j_gene: TRBJ1-6; CDR3aa: CASSSTGGANSPLHF; CDR3nt: TGTGCCAGCAGCTCCACAGGGGGCGCGAATTCACCCCTCCACTTT
v_gene: TRBV4-3; d_gene: TRBD1; abundance: -; j_gene: TRBJ1-2; CDR3aa: CASRRTRTGGNYGYTF; CDR3nt: TGCGCCAGCAGGCGCACCCGGACAGGGGGCAACTATGGCTACACCTTC
v_gene: TRBV28; d_gene: TRBD1; abundance: -; j_gene: TRBJ1-4; CDR3aa: CASSLSRGLEKLFF; CDR3nt: TGTGCCAGCAGTTTGTCCAGGGGGTTAGAAAAACTGTTTTTT
v_gene: TRBV6-1; d_gene: -; abundance: once; j_gene: TRBJ1-3; CDR3aa: CASSEQGSGNTIYF; CDR3nt: TGTGCCAGCAGTGAACAGGGGTCGGGAAACACCATATATTTT
v_gene: TRBV24-1; d_gene: TRBD1; abundance: -; j_gene: TRBJ1-2; CDR3aa: CATSDPYRQGANYGYTF; CDR3nt: TGTGCCACCAGTGATCCCTATCGACAGGGGGCAAACTATGGCTACACCTTC
v_gene: TRBV10-3; d_gene: -; abundance: -; j_gene: TRBJ1-2; CDR3aa: CAISLDLYGYTF; CDR3nt: TGTGCCATCAGTTTAGACTTGTATGGCTACACCTTC
v_gene: TRBV11-2; d_gene: -; abundance: -; j_gene: TRBJ1-2; CDR3aa: CASSLDLGGYGYTF; CDR3nt: TGTGCCAGCAGCTTAGATCTCGGGGGCTATGGCTACACCTTC
v_gene: TRBV10-1; d_gene: -; abundance: -; j_gene: TRBJ1-1; CDR3aa: CASSLDSTEAFF; CDR3nt: TGCGCCAGCAGCTTGGACAGCACTGAAGCTTTCTTT
v_gene: TRBV5-1; d_gene: -; abundance: few; j_gene: TRBJ1-2; CDR3aa: CASSLPSGDGYTF; CDR3nt: TGCGCCAGCAGCCTGCCTAGCGGGGACGGCTACACCTTC
v_gene: TRBV18; d_gene: -; abundance: -; j_gene: TRBJ1-5; CDR3aa: CASSTGPSPNQPQHF; CDR3nt: TGTGCCAGCTCAACTGGTCCAAGTCCCAATCAGCCCCAGCATTTT
v_gene: TRBV5-4; d_gene: -; abundance: few; j_gene: TRBJ2-1; CDR3aa: CASSWGGLSYNEQFF; CDR3nt: TGTGCCAGCAGCTGGGGGGGGCTTTCCTACAATGAGCAGTTCTTC
v_gene: TRBV5-1; d_gene: TRBD1; abundance: -; j_gene: TRBJ1-4; CDR3aa: CASSSPGQGNEKLFF; CDR3nt: TGCGCCAGCAGCTCGCCGGGACAGGGGAATGAAAAACTGTTTTTT
v_gene: TRBV19; d_gene: -; abundance: few; j_gene: TRBJ1-4; CDR3aa: CAGEGGTTNEKLFF; CDR3nt: TGTGCTGGGGAGGGAGGGACAACTAATGAAAAACTGTTTTTT
v_gene: TRBV6-2/TRBV6-3; d_gene: TRBD2; abundance: -; j_gene: TRBJ2-2; CDR3aa: CASSYSTSTSGNTGELFF; CDR3nt: TGTGCCAGCAGTTACTCGACCTCTACTAGCGGGAACACCGGGGAGCTGTTTTTT
v_gene: TRBV5-1; d_gene: -; abundance: -; j_gene: TRBJ1-2; CDR3aa: CASNFYGYTF; CDR3nt: TGCGCCAGTAATTTCTATGGCTACACCTTC
v_gene: TRBV14; d_gene: -; abundance: -; j_gene: TRBJ2-2; CDR3aa: CASSQQLADTGELFF; CDR3nt: TGTGCCAGCAGCCAACAACTAGCTGACACCGGGGAGCTGTTTTTT
v_gene: TRBV30; d_gene: -; abundance: -; j_gene: TRBJ2-7; CDR3aa: CAWTRGGTGSYEQYF; CDR3nt: TGTGCCTGGACTCGCGGCGGTACAGGGAGCTACGAGCAGTACTTC
v_gene: TRBV6-5; d_gene: TRBD1; abundance: -; j_gene: TRBJ1-1; CDR3aa: CASKLTGLTEAFF; CDR3nt: TGTGCCAGCAAACTGACAGGGTTGACTGAAGCTTTCTTT
v_gene: TRBV19; d_gene: -; abundance: -; j_gene: TRBJ2-5; CDR3aa: CASSIDLGGETQYF; CDR3nt: TGTGCCAGTAGTATAGATCTGGGGGGAGAGACCCAGTACTTC
v_gene: TRBV29-1; d_gene: TRBD1; abundance: -; j_gene: TRBJ1-2; CDR3aa: CSVGTGIGYTF; CDR3nt: TGCAGCGTGGGGACAGGGATCGGCTACACCTTC
v_gene: TRBV9; d_gene: TRBD2; abundance: -; j_gene: TRBJ2-3; CDR3aa: CASSPRGSGGAGDTQYF; CDR3nt: TGTGCCAGCAGCCCCCGCGGGAGCGGGGGGGCTGGAGATACGCAGTATTTT
v_gene: TRBV14; d_gene: -; abundance: -; j_gene: TRBJ2-3; CDR3aa: CASSQDLRRSDTQYF; CDR3nt: TGTGCCAGCAGCCAAGATTTACGGAGATCAGATACGCAGTATTTT
v_gene: TRBV7-9; d_gene: -; abundance: -; j_gene: TRBJ2-2; CDR3aa: CASSLGDTYTGELFF; CDR3nt: TGTGCCAGCAGCTTAGGAGACACCTACACCGGGGAGCTGTTTTTT
v_gene: TRBV24-1; d_gene: TRBD2; abundance: -; j_gene: TRBJ2-1; CDR3aa: CATSDGGGASGNEQFF; CDR3nt: TGTGCCACCAGTGACGGGGGGGGCGCTTCGGGAAATGAGCAGTTCTTC
v_gene: TRBV18; d_gene: -; abundance: -; j_gene: TRBJ2-7; CDR3aa: CASSPVPGAEQYF; CDR3nt: TGTGCCAGCTCACCAGTCCCAGGGGCCGAGCAGTACTTC
v_gene: TRBV6-5; d_gene: -; abundance: -; j_gene: TRBJ1-5; CDR3aa: CASSFTPGNGQPQHF; CDR3nt: TGTGCCAGCAGTTTTACCCCCGGGAACGGTCAGCCCCAGCATTTT
v_gene: TRBV7-6; d_gene: -; abundance: -; j_gene: TRBJ2-3; CDR3aa: CASSPARSTDTQYF; CDR3nt: TGTGCCAGCAGCCCCGCGCGAAGCACAGATACGCAGTATTTT
v_gene: TRBV24-1; d_gene: -; abundance: -; j_gene: TRBJ2-3; CDR3aa: CATSGIDTQYF; CDR3nt: TGTGCCACCAGTGGTATAGATACGCAGTATTTT
v_gene: TRBV5-1; d_gene: -; abundance: -; j_gene: TRBJ1-1; CDR3aa: CASSLGQENTEAFF; CDR3nt: TGCGCCAGCAGCTTGGGTCAGGAAAACACTGAAGCTTTCTTT
v_gene: TRBV15; d_gene: -; abundance: once; j_gene: TRBJ1-2; CDR3aa: CATSPGRAGYGYTF; CDR3nt: TGTGCCACCAGCCCAGGCAGGGCCGGCTATGGCTACACCTTC
v_gene: TRBV20-1; d_gene: TRBD1; abundance: -; j_gene: TRBJ1-4; CDR3aa: CSAKGQEKLFF; CDR3nt: TGCAGTGCTAAGGGACAGGAGAAACTGTTTTTT
v_gene: TRBV6-6; d_gene: -; abundance: -; j_gene: TRBJ1-1; CDR3aa: CASIFGAGDYEAFF; CDR3nt: TGTGCCAGCATCTTCGGGGCAGGGGATTATGAAGCTTTCTTT
v_gene: TRBV7-2; d_gene: TRBD2; abundance: few; j_gene: TRBJ2-1; CDR3aa: CASSLDGGANEQFF; CDR3nt: TGTGCCAGCAGCTTAGACGGGGGGGCGAATGAGCAGTTCTTC
v_gene: TRBV4-1; d_gene: -; abundance: -; j_gene: TRBJ2-3; CDR3aa: CASSQEVVRGRDTQYF; CDR3nt: TGCGCCAGCAGCCAAGAAGTTGTCAGGGGCCGGGATACGCAGTATTTT
v_gene: TRBV6-5; d_gene: TRBD1; abundance: -; j_gene: TRBJ2-1; CDR3aa: CASQAAGTVRNEQFF; CDR3nt: TGTGCCAGCCAGGCTGCTGGGACAGTAAGAAATGAGCAGTTCTTC
v_gene: TRBV27; d_gene: TRBD1; abundance: once; j_gene: TRBJ1-2; CDR3aa: CATHGTGQPNYGYTF; CDR3nt: TGTGCCACCCATGGGACGGGACAGCCTAACTATGGCTACACCTTC
v_gene: TRBV7-2; d_gene: TRBD1; abundance: -; j_gene: TRBJ2-4; CDR3aa: CASSSVRTGIPLKGNIQYF; CDR3nt: TGTGCCAGCAGCTCCGTGAGGACAGGGATCCCCTTAAAGGGGAACATTCAGTACTTC
v_gene: TRBV12-3/TRBV12-4; d_gene: -; abundance: -; j_gene: TRBJ1-2; CDR3aa: CASSLGDIYGYTF; CDR3nt: TGTGCCAGCAGTTTAGGCGATATCTATGGCTACACCTTC
v_gene: TRBV18; d_gene: -; abundance: -; j_gene: TRBJ1-2; CDR3aa: CASSPMSGEGYTF; CDR3nt: TGTGCCAGCTCACCAATGTCCGGGGAGGGCTACACCTTC
v_gene: TRBV7-6; d_gene: -; abundance: -; j_gene: TRBJ2-2; CDR3aa: CASSLVPFSGGSTGELFF; CDR3nt: TGTGCCAGCAGCTTAGTACCCTTTTCCGGGGGTAGCACCGGGGAGCTGTTTTTT
v_gene: TRBV24-1; d_gene: TRBD1; abundance: once; j_gene: TRBJ2-2; CDR3aa: CATMGQVNTGELFF; CDR3nt: TGTGCCACCATGGGACAGGTTAACACCGGGGAGCTGTTTTTT